Only a few counts were recorded for the clone carrying this TCR beta chain. Germline CDR1 LNHDA, CDR2 SQIVND (reference sequence). V dropped 9 bases and J dropped 3; count of bases not matched to a gene: 7. The CDR3 is made up of 14 amino acids. Sequencing used immunoSEQ multiplex PCR; TCRdb keeps in-frame clones, though not all of them. Of roughly 200,000 clones detected, about 70% appear once; the ten largest clones hold 8.6%. The data were taken from a study of blood T cell repertoires in COVID-19. Overall study: Spain, Italy and the United States supplied samples that represented acute and convalescent COVID-19.

The TCR originated in a woman aged 45-65 years with active or convalescent COVID-19. The sequenced sample consisted of peripheral blood. The chain carries TRBV19 and TRBJ2-3, with 9 bases aligning to TRBD2. The DNA for the CDR3 is TGTGCCAGCCTGGCTAGCGGGAAAACAGATACGCAGTATTTT. It is translated as CASLASGKTDTQYF.